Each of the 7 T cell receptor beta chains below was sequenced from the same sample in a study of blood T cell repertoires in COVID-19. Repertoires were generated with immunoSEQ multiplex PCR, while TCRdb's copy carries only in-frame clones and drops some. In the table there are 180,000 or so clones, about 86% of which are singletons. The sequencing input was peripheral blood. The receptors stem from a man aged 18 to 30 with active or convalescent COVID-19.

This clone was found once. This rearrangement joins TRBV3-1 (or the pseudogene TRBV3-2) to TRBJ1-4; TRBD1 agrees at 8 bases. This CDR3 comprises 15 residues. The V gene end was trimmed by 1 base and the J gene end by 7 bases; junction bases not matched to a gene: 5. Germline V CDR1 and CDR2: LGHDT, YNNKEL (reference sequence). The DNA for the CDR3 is TGTGCCAGCAGCCAAGGGACAGGGAAGGGTGAAAAACTGTTTTTT. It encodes CASSQGTGKGEKLFF.

CDR3 amino acids: CASSRTSGGNNEQFF. In DNA form, the CDR3 reads TGTGCCAGCAGCAGGACTAGCGGGGGAAACAATGAGCAGTTCTTC. This chain joins TRBV11-2 and TRBJ2-1; 13 nucleotides match TRBD2. The J segment lost 5 bases and the V segment lost 5 bases, leaving 3 bases of the junction unmatched. The CDR3 runs 15 residues. CDR1 is SGHAT and CDR2 is FQNNGV in the germline V gene. The full variable domain, rest sourced from reference TRBV11-2 and TRBJ2-1, is EAGVAQSPRYKIIEKRQSVAFWCNPISGHATLYWYQQILGQGPKLLIQFQNNGVVDDSQLPKDRFSAERLKGVDSTLKIQPAKLEDSAVYLCASSRTSGGNNEQFFGPGTRLTVL.

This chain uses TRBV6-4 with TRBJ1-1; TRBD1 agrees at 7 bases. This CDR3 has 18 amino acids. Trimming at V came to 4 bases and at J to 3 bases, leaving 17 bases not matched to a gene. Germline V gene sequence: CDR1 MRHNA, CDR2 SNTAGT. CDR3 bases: TGTGCCAGCAGTGGATCCCTTCGTCCAGGGGGGCGGTACACTGAAGCTTTCTTT. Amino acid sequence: CASSGSLRPGGRYTEAFF.

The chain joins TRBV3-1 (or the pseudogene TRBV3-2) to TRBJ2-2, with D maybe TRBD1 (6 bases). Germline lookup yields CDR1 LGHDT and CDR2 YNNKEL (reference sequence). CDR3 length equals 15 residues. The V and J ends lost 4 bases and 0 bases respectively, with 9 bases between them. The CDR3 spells CASSPWDTNTGELFF. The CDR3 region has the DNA TGTGCCAGCAGCCCGTGGGACACGAACACCGGGGAGCTGTTTTTT.

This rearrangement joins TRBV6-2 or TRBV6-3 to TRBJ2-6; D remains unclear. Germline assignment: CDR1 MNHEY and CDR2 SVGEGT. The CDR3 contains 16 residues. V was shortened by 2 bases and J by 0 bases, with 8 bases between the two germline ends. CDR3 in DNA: TGTGCCAGCAGTTACCTTCGCAGCTCTGGGGCCAACGTCCTGACTTTC. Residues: CASSYLRSSGANVLTF.

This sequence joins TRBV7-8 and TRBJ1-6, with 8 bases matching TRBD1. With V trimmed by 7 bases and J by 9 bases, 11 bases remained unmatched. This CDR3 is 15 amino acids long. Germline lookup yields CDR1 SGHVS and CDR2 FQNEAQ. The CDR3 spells CASNPGQGLGSPLHF. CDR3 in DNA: TGTGCCAGCAACCCCGGACAGGGACTTGGTTCACCCCTCCACTTT.

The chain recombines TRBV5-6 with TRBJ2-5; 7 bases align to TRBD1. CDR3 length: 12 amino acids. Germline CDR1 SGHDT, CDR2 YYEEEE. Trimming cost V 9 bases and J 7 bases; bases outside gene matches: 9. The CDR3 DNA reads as TGTGCCACCGAAGGGGGCGGTGGGACCCAGTACTTC. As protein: CATEGGGGTQYF.